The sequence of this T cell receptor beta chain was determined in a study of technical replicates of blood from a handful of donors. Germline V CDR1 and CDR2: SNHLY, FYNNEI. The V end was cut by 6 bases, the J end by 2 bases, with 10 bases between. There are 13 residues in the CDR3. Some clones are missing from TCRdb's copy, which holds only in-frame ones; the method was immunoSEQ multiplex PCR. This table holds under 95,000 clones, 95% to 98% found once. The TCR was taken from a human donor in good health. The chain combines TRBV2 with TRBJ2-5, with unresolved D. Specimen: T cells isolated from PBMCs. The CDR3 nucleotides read TGTGCCAGCAGAATGGGCCTTCAAGAGACCCAGTACTTC. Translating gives CASRMGLQETQYF.